This T cell receptor (beta chain) is from a study of cytomegalovirus exposure and HLA in healthy donors. Vbeta (60) and Jbeta (13) primers were used in the PCR. Data came from immunoSEQ multiplex PCR; TCRdb stores just in-frame clones and leaves some out. This sample yields under 200,000 clones, of which 65% to 85% are seen a single time; around 6.5% belongs to the top ten. Healthy people donating bone marrow made up the donors. General study results and limits: A further, later analysis showed that HLA-associated TCR beta chains (compared with equally common others) were more clonally expanded. While the bulk of TCR sequences proved rare, some public TCRs turned up in many donors.

Concerning this clone itself: Its antigen is unidentified.

Sequencing was done on a sample of PBMCs. This clonotype was obtained from a male donor in good health and CMV-seropositive.

The CDR3 DNA sequence: TGTGCCAGCAGCTTAGGGACAGGGGGCTATGGCTACACCTTC. It specifies CASSLGTGGYGYTF. The chain couples TRBV7-6 to TRBJ1-2; 10 bases fit TRBD1. The V segment lost 1 base and the J segment 4 bases; nucleotides outside the gene matches: 0. Germline lookup yields CDR1 SGHVS and CDR2 FNYEAQ. This CDR3 is 14 amino acids long.